The 16 T cell receptor beta chains presented below share a single source sample, sequenced in a study of blood T cell repertoires in COVID-19. TCRdb keeps only in-frame clones here, not all; method: immunoSEQ multiplex PCR. The sample consists of approximately 120,000 clones, about 87% of them appearing once. Sequenced material: peripheral blood. The receptors shown here come from a woman between 50 and 59 years old with acute or convalescent COVID-19.

V usage is TRBV4-1 and J usage is TRBJ1-4, with 8 nucleotides matching TRBD1. Germline V gives CDR1 MGHRA, CDR2 YSYEKL. This CDR3 contains 17 residues. Germline trimming cut 0 bases from V and 3 bases from J; bases unmatched to any gene: 6. CDR3 sequence: CASSQEGLQGANEKLFF. Here the CDR3 DNA reads TGCGCCAGCAGCCAAGAGGGCCTACAGGGGGCTAATGAAAAACTGTTTTTT.

V gene TRBV5-1 combines with J gene TRBJ2-3; TRBD1 might be the D (6 bases). The V gene's germline CDR1 is SGHRS and CDR2 YFSETQ. Trimming stripped 6 bases from V and 6 bases from J, with 14 bases between. The CDR3 extends over 13 amino acids. The CDR3 region is CASTEGGGDTQYF. For the CDR3, the DNA is TGCGCCAGCACTGAAGGGGGTGGGGATACGCAGTATTTT.

This clone was recorded only once. This CDR3 reads CASSRRVSYGYTF. CDR3 coding DNA: TGTGCCAGCAGTCGCAGGGTTTCCTATGGCTACACCTTC. This chain joins TRBV6-6 and TRBJ1-2, with TRBD1 as a possible D gene (5 bases). The CDR3 runs to 13 residues. The germline V and J ends were trimmed by 5 bases and 4 bases, with 11 bases remaining between them. Germline values: CDR1 MNHNY, CDR2 SVGAGI (reference sequence).

The rearrangement joins TRBV28 to TRBJ1-2; 8 nucleotides align to TRBD1. Germline V CDR1 and CDR2: MDHEN, SYDVKM. There are 14 residues in the CDR3. Losses at the gene ends were 3 bases for V and 2 bases for J; bases not matched to a gene: 2. The CDR3: CASSFGQGNYGYTF. The CDR3 DNA sequence: TGTGCCAGCAGTTTTGGACAGGGCAACTATGGCTACACCTTC.

The chain recombines TRBV25-1 with TRBJ1-2, with 8 bases identical to TRBD1. The length of the CDR3 is 16 residues. J gave up 6 bases and V 3 bases, and 12 bases lay outside the gene matches. The germline V gene has CDR1 MGHDK and CDR2 SYGVNS. CDR3 DNA: TGTGCCAGCAGTGACCCTCGACAGGGGAGTGGGCATGGCTACACCTTC. Its translation is CASSDPRQGSGHGYTF.

The chain links TRBV5-4 to TRBJ1-2, with a tentative D call TRBD1 (5 bases). Germline V gives CDR1 SGHNT, CDR2 YYREEE (reference sequence). CDR3 size: 15 residues. The ends were cut back, 7 bases at V and 5 bases at J, with 21 bases in the middle. In nucleotides, the CDR3 is TGTGCCAGCTCATCTGCCCAGACAGAAACTTATGGCTACACCTTC. Translated: CASSSAQTETYGYTF.

The rearrangement uses TRBV18 and TRBJ2-1; 9 bases align to TRBD1. In germline, CDR1 is KGHSH, CDR2 LQKENI. The ends lost 4 bases at V and 3 bases at J; junction bases unmatched: 4. CDR3 length equals 15 residues. In DNA form, the CDR3 reads TGTGCCAGCTCACTAGTGGACAGGGGCTACAATGAGCAGTTCTTC. Protein: CASSLVDRGYNEQFF. The whole variable domain, remainder taken from reference TRBV18 and TRBJ2-1, is NAGVMQNPRHLVRRRGQEARLRCSPMKGHSHVYWYRQLPEEGLKFMVYLQKENIIDESGMPKERFSAEFPKEGPSILRIQQVVRGDSAAYFCASSLVDRGYNEQFFGPGTRLTVL.

V is TRBV11-2 and J is TRBJ2-7; D perhaps matches TRBD2 (6 bases). The CDR3 has 15 residues. Trimming pared 2 bases from V and 3 bases from J, leaving 14 bases between. Germline loops: CDR1 SGHAT, CDR2 FQNNGV. The CDR3 spells CASSLNRGTYYEQYF. CDR3 nucleotides: TGTGCCAGCAGCTTAAACCGGGGGACTTACTACGAGCAGTACTTC.

V usage is TRBV10-3 and J usage is TRBJ1-5, with TRBD1 as a possible D gene (6 bases). Germline CDR1 reads ENHRY; CDR2 reads SYGVKD. This CDR3 comprises 15 residues. Trimming shortened V by 2 bases and J by 7 bases, and 15 bases separated the two germline ends. CDR3 region: CAISEDMGARQPQHF. The CDR3 nucleotides read TGTGCCATCAGTGAGGATATGGGGGCGCGGCAGCCCCAGCATTTT.

A few counts support this clone. This rearrangement joins TRBV6-5 to TRBJ1-2; D is perhaps TRBD1 (6 bases). Per the germline V gene, CDR1 is MNHEY and CDR2 is SVGAGI. The ends were cut back, 4 bases at V and 1 base at J, with 10 bases in the middle. The CDR3 has 14 residues. CDR3 in DNA: TGTGCCAGCAGTTCACAACAGGGTAACTATGGCTACACCTTC. The encoded protein is CASSSQQGNYGYTF.

The chain is built from TRBV19 and TRBJ1-1; 9 bases match TRBD1. The CDR3 is 18 residues long. Germline V gives CDR1 LNHDA, CDR2 SQIVND (reference sequence). J gave up 0 bases and V 8 bases, and 16 bases lay outside the gene matches. CDR3 DNA: TGTGCCAGTCCGGACTGGGACAGGGATTATAGAGTGAACACTGAAGCTTTCTTT. Encoded protein: CASPDWDRDYRVNTEAFF.

This chain uses TRBV2 with TRBJ2-5, with D maybe TRBD1 (5 bases). Per germline, CDR1 SNHLY and CDR2 FYNNEI. V shed 5 bases and J shed 4 bases, with 14 bases lying between them. The CDR3 extends over 14 amino acids. CDR3 amino acids: CASSPSTAVETQYF. CDR3 bases: TGTGCCAGCAGTCCCTCGACAGCCGTAGAGACCCAGTACTTC.

This clone occurred a few times. The rearrangement links TRBV18 to TRBJ1-6, with 7 bases identical to TRBD1. Germline CDR1 is KGHSH and CDR2 is LQKENI. Trimming removed 1 base from V and 5 bases from J; junction bases left unmatched: 2. The CDR3 consists of 15 residues. The CDR3 loop reads CASSPRTGDNSPLHF. CDR3 nucleotides: TGTGCCAGCTCACCACGGACAGGAGATAATTCACCCCTCCACTTT. Using reference TRBV18 and TRBJ1-6 for the parts outside the CDR3, the full variable domain is NAGVMQNPRHLVRRRGQEARLRCSPMKGHSHVYWYRQLPEEGLKFMVYLQKENIIDESGMPKERFSAEFPKEGPSILRIQQVVRGDSAAYFCASSPRTGDNSPLHFGNGTRLTVT.

The chain links TRBV3-1 (or the pseudogene TRBV3-2) to TRBJ2-2; 10 nucleotides align to TRBD2. With V trimmed by 6 bases and J by 1 base, 5 bases remained unmatched. Germline V lookup: CDR1 LGHDT, CDR2 YNNKEL (reference sequence). This CDR3 has 16 residues. For the CDR3, the DNA is TGTGCCAGCAGTTACCCTAGCGGGGGGAACACCGGGGAGCTGTTTTTT. As protein: CASSYPSGGNTGELFF.

The chain employs TRBV27 and TRBJ2-7; 9 bases are shared with TRBD1. The CDR3 runs to 18 residues. The V gene's germline CDR1 is MNHEY and CDR2 SMNVEV (reference sequence). Trimming removed 6 bases from V and 1 base from J; junction bases left unmatched: 16. For the CDR3, the DNA is TGTGCCAGCAGCCTTGGAGCTCCGGGACAGGGTCTTTCCTACGAGCAGTACTTC. Protein sequence: CASSLGAPGQGLSYEQYF.

The rearrangement links TRBV12-3 or TRBV12-4 to TRBJ1-5, with 8 positions matching TRBD1. V was clipped by 6 bases and J by 2 bases; unmatched bases: 0. The CDR3 sequence is 13 residues long. The CDR3 DNA reads TGTGCCAGCAGGGGACAGGGCAATCAGCCCCAGCATTTT. The encoded protein is CASRGQGNQPQHF.